The present TCR beta chain was sequenced within a study of early T cells in non-severe SARS-CoV-2 infection. Notes on the study in general: VDJdb matching, biased toward anti-spike CD8 responses, missed private and CD4 specificities.

V lost 0 bases, J lost 7 bases, and 14 bases stayed unmatched. Germline values: CDR1 LGHNA, CDR2 YNFKEQ. The length of the CDR3 is 17 residues. Attachment of unique molecular identifiers was made to individual cDNA molecules. TCRdb fed the 5' RACE reads into MiXCR, producing one record per CDR3 protein. This table has approximately 67,000 distinct CDR3 sequences, about 9.9% appearing once. The table lists this clonotype with many counts. No antigen is known for it. This receptor was taken from an adult who was a healthcare worker with PCR-confirmed SARS-CoV-2 infection or an uninfected control (not recorded which). The gene calls are TRBV4-2 and TRBJ2-7, with TRBD2 identical over 8 bases. Sequences were obtained from whole blood. CDR3 region: CASSQEPLAGARGEQYF. The CDR3 DNA sequence: TGTGCCAGCAGCCAAGAACCTCTAGCGGGCGCCAGGGGAGAGCAGTACTTC.